The 24 T cell receptor beta chains below were found in one sample sequenced in a study of blood T cells in healthy people across ages (dated by TCRdb to between 2015 and 2016). Libraries were constructed by 5' RACE. The instrument was an Illumina HiSeq 2500. The second PCR ran for roughly 7 to 11 cycles and used a J-beta primer mix along with a sample-barcoded 5' primer. TCRdb applied fastp at Q25 and MiXCR to the public reads, then kept only in-frame beta chains. Rows with a matching CDR3 protein are joined into one entry that keeps the most common DNA and genes. The sample includes about 1,500,000 distinct CDR3 sequences, with around 39% observed a single time. Of the sample, roughly 7.7% falls within the top ten clones. The sample consisted of blood. These receptors all come from a woman aged 18-35 years in good health.

Concerning this clonotype itself: At one of its ends the junction is not consistent with the germline gene, which may arise from a read error. The genes are TRBV7-9 and TRBJ2-3; 9 bases fit TRBD1. Germline assignment: CDR1 SEHNR and CDR2 FQNEAQ (reference sequence). There are 16 residues in the CDR3. The CDR3 sequence: CASRMDQGQGTDTQYF. The CDR3 DNA is TGTGCCAGCAGGATGGACCAGGGACAGGGCACCGATACGCAGTATTTT. The whole variable domain, filled in from reference TRBV7-9 and TRBJ2-3, reads DTGVSQNPRHKITKRGQNVTFRCDPISEHNRLYWYRQTLGQGPEFLTYFQNEAQLEKSRLLSDRFSAERPKGSFSTLEIQRTEQGDSAMYLCASRMDQGQGTDTQYFGPGTRLTVL.

The V call is TRBV11-1, the J call TRBJ1-2; D gene ambiguous. Germline CDR1 reads SGHAT; CDR2 reads FQDESV (reference sequence). The CDR3 extends over 13 amino acids. V was cut by 0 bases and J by 8 bases, with 10 bases left in between. DNA of the CDR3: TGTGCCAGCAGCTTAGCCCACGGGCAAGGCTACACCTTC. Protein sequence: CASSLAHGQGYTF.

The J gene is TRBJ1-4, the V gene TRBV12-3 or TRBV12-4; 8 bases are shared with TRBD1. The CDR3 sequence is 15 residues long. J gave up 7 bases and V 3 bases, and 7 bases lay outside the gene matches. DNA of the CDR3: TGTGCCAGCAGTTTCAGGGGGCTAAGGAGTGAAAAACTGTTTTTT. It specifies CASSFRGLRSEKLFF.

The V and J genes are TRBV11-2 and TRBJ1-2; no clear D. Deletions cut 4 bases from V and 8 bases from J, with 8 bases between. CDR3 size: 11 residues. CDR1 and CDR2 (germline): SGHAT, FQNNGV. Here the CDR3 DNA reads TGTGCCAGCAGCTCCGAAAAAGGCTACACCTTC. Translating it yields CASSSEKGYTF.

The rearrangement uses TRBV20-1 and TRBJ2-3; D remains ambiguous. Germline V gives CDR1 DFQATT, CDR2 SNEGSKA (reference sequence). Between the trimmed V and J ends, which lost 0 bases and 4 bases, there was a span of 11 bases. The CDR3 has 14 amino acids. This chain's CDR3 is CSAREGLGADTQYF. For the CDR3, the DNA is TGCAGTGCTAGAGAGGGCCTAGGAGCAGATACGCAGTATTTT.

The V gene is TRBV20-1, the J gene TRBJ2-7, with D possibly being TRBD2 (5 bases). CDR1 and CDR2 from the germline V gene are DFQATT and SNEGSKA (reference sequence). The germline V and J ends were trimmed by 6 bases and 2 bases, with 17 bases remaining between them. The CDR3 extends over 14 amino acids. This CDR3 is CSAAPTDSPYEQYF. CDR3 nucleotides: TGCAGTGCGGCCCCGACGGACTCTCCCTACGAGCAGTACTTC.

This clonotype was observed a few times. The rearrangement joins TRBV28 to TRBJ1-5, with 8 bases matching TRBD1. Germline V gene lookup returns CDR1 MDHEN and CDR2 SYDVKM. Germline trimming cut 2 bases from V and 4 bases from J; bases unmatched to any gene: 4. There are 15 residues in the CDR3. The CDR3 region has the DNA TGTGCCAGCAGTTTAGAGACAGGGGTGAATCAGCCCCAGCATTTT. Translating it yields CASSLETGVNQPQHF.

The chain carries TRBV6-5 and TRBJ1-6; weak D call: TRBD1 (5 bases). This CDR3 comprises 16 residues. V lost 2 bases and J 7 bases, leaving 15 bases between the germline ends. Germline CDR1 is MNHEY and CDR2 is SVGAGI. The CDR3, as DNA: TGTGCCAGCAGTTACCGACCGGACAAAGGAAATTCACCCCTCCACTTT. This translates into CASSYRPDKGNSPLHF.

This clonotype appeared a few times. V and J are TRBV5-5 and TRBJ2-1; D is unclear. The CDR3 runs 12 residues. Trimming pared 4 bases from V and 10 bases from J, leaving 12 bases between. CDR1 is SGHKS and CDR2 is YYEKEE in the germline V gene (reference sequence). This CDR3 is CASSPNTKEQFF. The CDR3 coding sequence is TGTGCCAGCAGCCCTAACACGAAGGAGCAGTTCTTC.

The chain has TRBV11-2 and TRBJ2-1, with 7 bases fitting TRBD2. V lost 2 bases and J lost 7; bases outside the gene matches: 11. The CDR3 covers 16 residues. Per germline, CDR1 SGHAT and CDR2 FQNNGV. CDR3 in DNA: TGTGCCAGCAGCTTAATGGCGGGAGTCGTGGGGAATGAGCAGTTCTTC. This translates into CASSLMAGVVGNEQFF.

This clonotype was picked up many times. The chain is built from TRBV4-1 and TRBJ2-1; 8 positions match TRBD1. The CDR3 extends over 16 amino acids. Germline V gene data show CDR1 as MGHRA and CDR2 as YSYEKL. Trimming took 4 bases from V and 4 from J; bases not matched to a gene: 9. CDR3: CASSPGPTGGYNEQFF. As DNA, the CDR3 is TGCGCCAGCAGCCCAGGTCCCACAGGGGGGTACAATGAGCAGTTCTTC.

The chain employs TRBV6-4 and TRBJ1-2, with D unclear. Germline V gene sequence: CDR1 MRHNA, CDR2 SNTAGT. V was pared by 0 bases and J by 8 bases, with 10 bases between. This CDR3 comprises 13 residues. This chain's CDR3 is CASSDSGYRGYTF. The CDR3 nucleotides read TGTGCCAGCAGTGACTCGGGATATCGCGGCTACACCTTC.

This clonotype was seen just once. This may be a read error, as it is one base from a much larger clone. The rearrangement uses TRBV5-1 and TRBJ2-5; 9 bases fit TRBD1. Germline values: CDR1 SGHRS, CDR2 YFSETQ. The CDR3 extends over 16 amino acids. CDR3 region: CAGSSKPGQGATSQYF. CDR3 nucleotide sequence: TGCGCCGGCAGCTCGAAACCGGGACAGGGCGCGACTAGTCAGTACTTC.

The gene calls are TRBV20-1 and TRBJ2-1, with a possible D match to TRBD2 (6 bases). Trimming removed 6 bases from V and 3 bases from J, with 15 bases in between. This CDR3 spans 14 amino acids. The germline V gene has CDR1 DFQATT and CDR2 SNEGSKA (reference sequence). The CDR3: CSAFLGTDYNEQFF. In DNA, the CDR3 is TGCAGTGCCTTCCTCGGGACTGACTACAATGAGCAGTTCTTC.

The J gene is TRBJ2-3, the V gene TRBV5-1; maybe TRBD2 (5 bases). Between the trimmed V and J ends, which lost 3 bases and 0 bases, there was a span of 14 bases. The CDR3 loop spans 16 amino acids. In germline, CDR1 is SGHRS, CDR2 YFSETQ. The CDR3 bases are TGCGCCAGCAGCTGGAAGGCGGGCCAGAGCACAGATACGCAGTATTTT. It yields the protein CASSWKAGQSTDTQYF.

This clonotype was picked up a small number of times. V and J are TRBV4-2 and TRBJ2-6; D perhaps matches TRBD1 (6 bases). Germline CDR1 and CDR2: LGHNA and YNFKEQ. V lost 0 bases and J 4 bases, leaving 7 bases between the germline ends. The CDR3 is made up of 15 amino acids. CDR3 protein: CASSQERGGANVLTF. The CDR3 nucleotides are TGTGCCAGCAGCCAAGAGAGGGGGGGGGCCAACGTCCTGACTTTC.

The chain carries TRBV10-3 and TRBJ1-5; no definite D call. This CDR3 is 15 amino acids long. CDR1 and CDR2 from the germline V gene are ENHRY and SYGVKD. Trimming shortened V by 2 bases and J by 1 base, and 9 bases separated the two germline ends. The CDR3 DNA is TGTGCCATCAGTGAGGCGACATCCAGCAATCAGCCCCAGCATTTT. Its protein product is CAISEATSSNQPQHF.

The V gene is TRBV20-1, the J gene TRBJ2-5, with 7 bases that match TRBD2. CDR1 DFQATT and CDR2 SNEGSKA come from the germline V gene (reference sequence). The CDR3 has 17 residues. Losses at the gene ends were 8 bases for V and 0 bases for J; bases not matched to a gene: 18. The CDR3 reads CSSKGWTSGGYQETQYF. The CDR3 DNA is TGCAGTTCAAAGGGGTGGACTAGTGGGGGTTACCAAGAGACCCAGTACTTC.

Notes on this clonotype: An end of the junction does not agree with germline; a read error may underlie this. The chain is built from TRBV27 and TRBJ2-1; TRBD1 matches 8 bases. The V gene's germline CDR1 is MNHEY and CDR2 SMNVEV (reference sequence). The CDR3 length is 15 residues. The CDR3: CATISGTGSYNKQFF. The DNA for the CDR3 is TGTGCCACGATCTCCGGGACAGGTTCCTACAATAAGCAGTTCTTC.

V usage is TRBV29-1 and J usage is TRBJ2-4; D not resolved. The DNA end favors TRBJ2-5, so the J call may be wrong. The germline V gene encodes CDR1 SQVTM and CDR2 ANQGSEA. CDR3 length equals 13 residues. The CDR3 DNA is TGCAGCGTTGAAGGCTCGACGTGGGAGACCCAGTACTTC. Encoded protein: CSVEGSTWETQYF.

This clonotype was counted only a few times. This rearrangement joins TRBV15 to TRBJ2-1, with 7 bases that match TRBD1. The CDR3 totals 16 residues. CDR1 is LNHNV, CDR2 YYDKDF, per germline (reference sequence). Germline trimming cut 7 bases from V and 7 bases from J; bases unmatched to any gene: 16. The CDR3 reads CATTKRDRALSNEQFF. In DNA, the CDR3 is TGTGCCACCACAAAACGTGACAGGGCCTTAAGTAATGAGCAGTTCTTC.

This sequence joins TRBV24-1 and TRBJ2-7; D is perhaps TRBD1 (6 bases). This CDR3 has 13 residues. V gave up 7 bases and J gave up 2 bases, with 11 bases separating them. Germline V CDR1 and CDR2: KGHDR, SFDVKD. The CDR3 is CATSQTGTYEQYF. In nucleotides, the CDR3 is TGTGCCACCAGCCAGACAGGTACCTACGAGCAGTACTTC.

The chain couples TRBV29-1 to TRBJ2-1; the match to TRBD2 covers 12 bases. CDR1 and CDR2 (germline): SQVTM, ANQGSEA. The CDR3 has 14 amino acids. The ends lost 1 base at V and 7 bases at J; junction bases unmatched: 2. The CDR3 loop reads CSVEGTSGVNEQFF. CDR3 DNA sequence: TGCAGCGTTGAAGGGACTAGCGGGGTTAATGAGCAGTTCTTC.

The table lists this clonotype with many counts. The genes are TRBV29-1 and TRBJ2-1, with a tentative D call TRBD1 (7 bases). The CDR3 sequence is 12 residues long. V dropped 4 bases and J dropped 6 bases, with 10 bases sitting between them. Germline loops: CDR1 SQVTM, CDR2 ANQGSEA. The CDR3 DNA follows: TGCAGCGTTGTTCAGGGGGGCAATGAGCAGTTCTTC. Protein sequence: CSVVQGGNEQFF.